This TCR beta chain derives from a study of blood T cell repertoires in COVID-19. Sequencing was performed with immunoSEQ multiplex PCR; in TCRdb, only in-frame clones are kept and a portion is missing. This table holds some 200,000 clones, 75% to 85% found once. From germline, CDR1 is SNHLY and CDR2 FYNNEI. The ends lost 6 bases at V and 5 bases at J; junction bases unmatched: 13. The CDR3 is 15 residues long. The sample consisted of peripheral blood. The chain is built from TRBV2 and TRBJ2-7; TRBD2 matches 7 bases. The clonotype was recovered from a human donor in a cohort sampled during active COVID-19. CDR3 coding DNA: TGTGCCAGCAGGAAGGAGGGAGGGGTCTTGAACGAGCAGTACTTC. Encoded protein: CASRKEGGVLNEQYF.